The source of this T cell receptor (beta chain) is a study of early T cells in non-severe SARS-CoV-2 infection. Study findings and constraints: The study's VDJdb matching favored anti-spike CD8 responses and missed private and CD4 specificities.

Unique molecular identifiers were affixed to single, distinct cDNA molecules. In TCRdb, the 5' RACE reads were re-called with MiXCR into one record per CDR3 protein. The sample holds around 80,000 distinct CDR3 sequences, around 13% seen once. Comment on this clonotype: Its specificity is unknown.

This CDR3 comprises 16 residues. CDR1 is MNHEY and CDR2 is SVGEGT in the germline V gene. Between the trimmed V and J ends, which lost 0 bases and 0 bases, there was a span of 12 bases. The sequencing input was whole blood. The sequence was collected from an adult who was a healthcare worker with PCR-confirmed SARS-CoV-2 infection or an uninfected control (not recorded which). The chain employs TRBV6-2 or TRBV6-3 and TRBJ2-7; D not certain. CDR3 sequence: CASSYSRRSNSYEQYF. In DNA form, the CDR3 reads TGTGCCAGCAGTTACTCGCGAAGGTCCAACTCCTACGAGCAGTACTTC.